The rows below give T cell receptor beta chains drawn from one sample of a study of blood T cell repertoires in COVID-19. Here immunoSEQ multiplex PCR was the method, and the copy in TCRdb shows in-frame clones only, minus some. The repertoire holds around 250,000 clones, with around 90% as singletons. Sequenced sample: PBMCs or T cells enriched from blood (not recorded which). All receptors derive from a human donor in a cohort exposed to, infected with or recovered from COVID-19 (not recorded which). The donor label of this sample is uncertain. Each CDR3 is given with its conserved first and last residue. D genes are given only for firm matches. For some rows the clone size is stated as once, few or many, or as a class when expanded; others skip it.

D,V,length,size,J,CDR3,DNA
TRBD1,TRBV6-5,16,-,TRBJ1-1,CASSYRGQGKNTEAFF,TGTGCCAGCAGTTACCGCGGACAGGGAAAGAACACTGAAGCTTTCTTT
-,TRBV6-1,15,few,TRBJ2-7,CASSEIGGRGYEQYF,TGTGCCAGCAGTGAAATCGGGGGGCGCGGGTACGAGCAGTACTTC
-,TRBV12-1,13,-,TRBJ1-2,CASRTRGSYGYTF,TGTGCCAGCAGGACCAGGGGATCCTATGGCTACACCTTC
TRBD2,TRBV4-3,18,-,TRBJ2-3,CASSTHSSGVGNTDTQYF,TGCGCCAGCAGCACCCATAGCAGCGGGGTCGGTAACACAGATACGCAGTATTTT
TRBD1,TRBV7-2,15,once,TRBJ2-3,CASSLANRGRGGQYF,TGTGCCAGCAGCTTAGCGAACAGGGGGCGCGGAGGGCAGTATTTT
TRBD1,TRBV24-1,13,-,TRBJ2-7,CATRQGGNGEQYF,TGTGCCACCAGACAGGGGGGAAACGGCGAGCAGTACTTC
-,TRBV10-2,12,-,TRBJ2-2,CASRGSTGELFF,TGCGCCAGCAGGGGGAGCACCGGGGAGCTGTTTTTT
TRBD1,TRBV30,14,once,TRBJ1-5,CAWSETGAGQPQHF,TGTGCCTGGAGTGAGACAGGGGCGGGGCAGCCCCAGCATTTT
TRBD1,TRBV19,13,-,TRBJ1-2,CASSFGQGYGYTF,TGTGCCAGTAGTTTCGGACAGGGGTATGGCTACACCTTC
-,TRBV21-1,14,-,TRBJ2-7,CASSTLSSSYEQYF,TGTGCCAGCAGCACTTTGTCGAGCTCCTACGAGCAGTACTTC
TRBD1,TRBV14,15,-,TRBJ1-1,CASSLRQGVNTEAFF,TGTGCCAGCAGCCTCCGACAGGGCGTGAACACTGAAGCTTTCTTT
TRBD2,TRBV28,16,-,TRBJ2-1,CASSLFRLAGDNEQFF,TGTGCCAGCAGTTTATTCAGACTAGCGGGGGACAATGAGCAGTTCTTC
TRBD1,TRBV5-6,16,-,TRBJ1-1,CASRTGTGGINTEAFF,TGTGCCAGCAGGACCGGGACAGGGGGGATAAACACTGAAGCTTTCTTT
-,TRBV5-4,12,-,TRBJ1-1,CASSSTGFEAFF,TGTGCCAGCAGCTCGACAGGATTTGAAGCTTTCTTT
-,TRBV27,12,-,TRBJ2-3,CAAGYEGDTQYF,TGTGCCGCAGGCTATGAGGGCGATACGCAGTATTTT
TRBD2,TRBV24-1,17,-,TRBJ2-5,CATSDPDAGEPTGTQYF,TGTGCCACCAGTGATCCCGACGCGGGGGAGCCCACGGGGACCCAGTACTTC
-,TRBV3-1/TRBV3-2,14,-,TRBJ2-1,CASSRSTSLSEQFF,TGTGCCAGCAGCCGATCGACTAGTTTAAGTGAGCAGTTCTTC
-,TRBV5-1,13,once,TRBJ1-2,CASRSESNYGYTF,TGCGCCAGCAGATCCGAGTCTAACTATGGCTACACCTTC
-,TRBV7-2,14,once,TRBJ2-3,CASSSPEREDTQYF,TGTGCCAGCAGCTCTCCAGAACGGGAAGATACGCAGTATTTT
-,TRBV2,13,-,TRBJ1-5,CASSGQGNQPQHF,TGTGCCAGCAGTGGCCAGGGGAATCAGCCCCAGCATTTT
-,TRBV6-1,13,-,TRBJ1-1,CASSEARNTEAFF,TGTGCCAGCAGTGAAGCTAGGAACACTGAAGCTTTCTTT
-,TRBV30,16,-,TRBJ1-2,CAWSPPVRWGGYGYTF,TGTGCCTGGAGTCCCCCCGTGAGGTGGGGCGGCTATGGCTACACCTTC
-,TRBV6-5,16,-,TRBJ2-2,CASSYPGALNTGELFF,TGTGCCAGCAGTTACCCAGGGGCCCTAAACACCGGGGAGCTGTTTTTT
-,TRBV21-1,13,-,TRBJ1-1,CASSTSGGTEAFF,TGTGCCAGCAGCACGTCGGGGGGCACTGAAGCTTTCTTT
TRBD1,TRBV15,16,-,TRBJ1-4,CATSSVKGQRNEKLFF,TGTGCCACCAGCAGTGTGAAGGGACAGAGGAATGAAAAACTGTTTTTT
-,TRBV7-9,13,-,TRBJ1-5,CASSWEGNQPQHF,TGTGCCAGCAGCTGGGAGGGGAATCAGCCCCAGCATTTT
TRBD2,TRBV5-1,17,-,TRBJ2-6,CASSPTSGGSGANVLTF,TGCGCCAGCAGCCCCACTAGCGGGGGCTCTGGGGCCAACGTCCTGACTTTC
-,TRBV15,14,-,TRBJ2-7,CATSRDRGSSEQYF,TGTGCCACCAGCAGAGATAGGGGATCGTCCGAGCAGTACTTC
TRBD1,TRBV9,16,-,TRBJ2-7,CASSVREGTGNYEQYF,TGTGCCAGCAGCGTGAGAGAGGGGACAGGGAACTACGAGCAGTACTTC
TRBD1,TRBV4-1,15,-,TRBJ1-2,CASSQDDRGPDGYTF,TGCGCCAGCAGCCAAGATGACAGGGGTCCCGATGGCTACACCTTC
-,TRBV20-1,15,-,TRBJ1-2,CSASGVLTGSYGYTF,TGCAGTGCTAGTGGGGTACTGACAGGATCCTATGGCTACACCTTC
-,TRBV5-1,16,-,TRBJ1-1,CASLITSGHGNTEAFF,TGCGCCAGCCTTATAACCTCGGGACACGGGAACACTGAAGCTTTCTTT